These 31 T cell receptor beta chains came from one sample sequenced in a study of CD8 T cells in Susac syndrome. It was with random hexamers that about 0.45 to 1 ug RNA was reverse transcribed. One entry per CDR3 protein, called by TCRdb with MiXCR from the immunoSEQ multiplex PCR reads. Among just over 150,000 distinct CDR3 sequences listed, approximately 95% were seen once. Sequenced: CD4+ T cells from PBMCs. All receptors come from a human donor with Susac syndrome.

The chain has TRBV9 and TRBJ2-7, with D perhaps TRBD1 (6 bases). Germline V lookup: CDR1 SGDLS, CDR2 YYNGEE. The CDR3 runs 15 residues. Trimming left V 0 bases short and J 2 bases short, with 12 bases between. CDR3 region: CASSVGRDTAYEQYF. In DNA, the CDR3 is TGTGCCAGCAGCGTAGGTAGGGACACCGCCTACGAGCAGTACTTC.

The chain joins TRBV20-1 to TRBJ1-2; D not certain. Germline-derived CDR1 and CDR2 are DFQATT and SNEGSKA (reference sequence). Trimming cost V 7 bases and J 5 bases, with 14 bases left between them. The CDR3 is 12 amino acids. This chain's CDR3 is CSGLEGVYGYTF. Written as DNA, the CDR3 is TGCAGTGGGTTGGAGGGCGTTTATGGCTACACCTTC.

The chain couples TRBV29-1 to TRBJ2-5; tentatively, D is TRBD2 (6 bases). The germline V gene has CDR1 SQVTM and CDR2 ANQGSEA. The CDR3 contains 12 residues. V was clipped by 7 bases and J by 5 bases, with 14 bases between them. CDR3 in amino acids: CSADGGWETQYF. Written as DNA, the CDR3 is TGCAGCGCCGACGGAGGGTGGGAGACCCAGTACTTC.

The chain carries TRBV5-4 and TRBJ2-7; tentative D call: TRBD1 (6 bases). Germline V gene lookup returns CDR1 SGHNT and CDR2 YYREEE (reference sequence). The CDR3 sequence is 13 residues long. V shed 4 bases and J shed 3 bases, with 11 bases lying between them. DNA of the CDR3: TGTGCCAGCAGCCTGTCAGGGGTCTACGAGCAGTACTTC. Protein product: CASSLSGVYEQYF.

The chain links TRBV7-9 to TRBJ1-4; D is perhaps TRBD1 (5 bases). The CDR3 covers 13 residues. The germline V and J ends were trimmed by 7 bases and 3 bases, with 9 bases remaining between them. CDR1 is SEHNR, CDR2 FQNEAQ, per germline (reference sequence). CDR3 in amino acids: CASKTESNEKLFF. CDR3 in DNA: TGTGCCAGCAAGACAGAATCTAATGAAAAACTGTTTTTT.

The CDR3 protein is CASSQSGPQGNQPQHF. As DNA, the CDR3 is TGCGCCAGCAGTCAATCGGGACCCCAGGGCAATCAGCCCCAGCATTTT. The chain combines TRBV23-1 with TRBJ1-5, with D perhaps matching TRBD1 (5 bases). TRBV23-1 qualifies as an ORF whose function is uncertain. Trimming left V 0 bases short and J 2 bases short, with 11 bases between. The CDR3 covers 16 residues.

The rearrangement links TRBV3-1 to TRBJ2-7; 8 bases line up with TRBD2. The J segment lost 5 bases and the V segment lost 1 base, leaving 7 bases of the junction unmatched. Germline-derived CDR1 and CDR2 are LGHDT and YNNKEL (reference sequence). This CDR3 region has 15 residues. The CDR3 nucleotides read TGTGCCAGCAGCCAAGCGGGGGGGCCCGCGGACGAGCAGTACTTC. It specifies CASSQAGGPADEQYF.

J is TRBJ1-6 and V is TRBV4-2; D perhaps matches TRBD1 (5 bases). Germline-derived CDR1 and CDR2 are LGHNA and YNFKEQ. This CDR3 is built from 16 residues. Trimming left V 4 bases short and J 0 bases short, with 10 bases between. The CDR3 sequence: CASSPEGTSYNSPLHF. The CDR3 DNA reads as TGTGCCAGCAGCCCCGAGGGGACCTCCTATAATTCACCCCTCCACTTT.

This sequence joins TRBV4-1 and TRBJ2-7, with TRBD1 identical over 9 bases. Germline trimming cut 11 bases from V and 5 bases from J; bases unmatched to any gene: 7. Germline V gene sequence: CDR1 MGHRA, CDR2 YSYEKL. This CDR3 comprises 12 residues. CDR3 loop: CAARDRAHEQYF. CDR3 DNA: TGCGCCGCCCGGGACAGGGCTCACGAGCAGTACTTC.

The V and J genes are TRBV2 and TRBJ1-1; perhaps TRBD1 as D (5 bases). This CDR3 is 13 amino acids long. V was shortened by 6 bases and J by 5 bases, with 13 bases between the two germline ends. Germline lookup yields CDR1 SNHLY and CDR2 FYNNEI. CDR3 DNA sequence: TGTGCCAGCAGCTCAGGGCATGGGACTGAAGCTTTCTTT. This encodes CASSSGHGTEAFF. The whole variable domain, filled in from reference TRBV2 and TRBJ1-1, reads EPEVTQTPSHQVTQMGQEVILRCVPISNHLYFYWYRQILGQKVEFLVSFYNNEISEKSEIFDDQFSVERPDGSNFTLKIRSTKLEDSAMYFCASSSGHGTEAFFGQGTRLTVV.

V is TRBV9 and J is TRBJ2-1; D uncertain. The V gene's germline CDR1 is SGDLS and CDR2 YYNGEE. CDR3 length: 14 amino acids. V lost 0 bases, J lost 4 bases, and 8 bases lay in between. CDR3 bases: TGTGCCAGCAGCGTAGGGATAGGGTACAATGAGCAGTTCTTC. Translated: CASSVGIGYNEQFF.

The rearrangement links TRBV12-3 or TRBV12-4 to TRBJ1-5; D perhaps matches TRBD1 (5 bases). The CDR3 length is 14 residues. V was clipped by 4 bases and J by 4 bases, with 11 bases between them. CDR3 sequence (DNA): TGTGCCAGCAGTTCTGGGGCGCGGAATCAGCCCCAGCATTTT. Protein: CASSSGARNQPQHF.

The gene calls are TRBV4-1 and TRBJ2-5; D call uncertain. Germline loops: CDR1 MGHRA, CDR2 YSYEKL. V was clipped by 4 bases and J by 5 bases, with 17 bases between them. The CDR3 spans 15 residues. The CDR3 DNA reads TGCGCCAGCAGCCCCTGGGGAAGGGTTGGGGAGACCCAGTACTTC. Amino acid sequence: CASSPWGRVGETQYF.

The rearrangement uses TRBV29-1 and TRBJ1-3, with 11 bases matching TRBD1. The germline CDR1 and CDR2 sequences are SQVTM and ANQGSEA. V gave up 5 bases and J gave up 1 base; unmatched junction bases: 1. The CDR3 sequence is 14 residues long. CDR3 bases: TGCAGCGTTCGGGACAGGGGGTCTGGAAACACCATATATTTT. Amino acids: CSVRDRGSGNTIYF.

This chain connects TRBV19 to TRBJ2-1; D is unresolved. Germline V gives CDR1 LNHDA, CDR2 SQIVND (reference sequence). This CDR3 has 13 amino acids. Trimming pared 3 bases from V and 8 bases from J, leaving 11 bases between. The CDR3 DNA follows: TGTGCCAGTAGTATGGTGGGCCTGGATGAGCAGTTCTTC. Translated, it gives CASSMVGLDEQFF.

In DNA form, the CDR3 reads TGTGCCAGCAGCCGAACTAGAAGTGAGACCCAGTACTTC. It translates to CASSRTRSETQYF. The rearrangement links TRBV7-2 to TRBJ2-5; D perhaps matches TRBD2 (5 bases). This CDR3 has 13 residues. Germline-derived CDR1 and CDR2 are SGHTA and FQGNSA. Trimming cost V 5 bases and J 5 bases, with 12 bases left between them. The complete variable domain, with remaining parts taken from reference TRBV7-2 and TRBJ2-5, reads GAGVSQSPSNKVTEKGKDVELRCDPISGHTALYWYRQSLGQGLEFLIYFQGNSAPDKSGLPSDRFSAERTGGSVSTLTIQRTQQEDSAVYLCASSRTRSETQYFGPGTRLLVL.

The chain recombines TRBV5-1 with TRBJ1-1; D gene uncertain. The V end was cut by 3 bases, the J end by 0 bases, with 6 bases between. CDR1 and CDR2 (germline): SGHRS, YFSETQ. The length of the CDR3 is 13 residues. CDR3 protein: CASSYLVNTEAFF. The CDR3 DNA is TGCGCCAGCAGCTATCTGGTGAACACTGAAGCTTTCTTT.

The chain carries TRBV19 and TRBJ1-6; 9 bases agree with TRBD1. The CDR3 loop spans 14 amino acids. V was clipped by 7 bases and J by 7 bases; unmatched bases: 5. CDR1 and CDR2 from the germline V gene are LNHDA and SQIVND (reference sequence). CDR3 in DNA: TGTGCCAGTAATCGGGGACAGGGAAATTCACCCCTCCACTTT. It specifies CASNRGQGNSPLHF.

The rearrangement links TRBV29-1 to TRBJ1-2, with 7 bases aligning to TRBD1. The germline V gene encodes CDR1 SQVTM and CDR2 ANQGSEA. The CDR3 contains 17 residues. The trim removed 7 bases at V and 0 bases at J, leaving 17 bases unmatched. The CDR3 sequence is CSAPVSRGRGANYGYTF. CDR3 bases: TGCAGCGCCCCGGTCTCGAGGGGGCGCGGGGCTAACTATGGCTACACCTTC. The complete variable domain, with remaining parts taken from reference TRBV29-1 and TRBJ1-2, reads SAVISQKPSRDICQRGTSLTIQCQVDSQVTMMFWYRQQPGQSLTLIATANQGSEATYESGFVIDKFPISRPNLTFSTLTVSNMSPEDSSIYLCSAPVSRGRGANYGYTFGSGTRLTVV.

This rearrangement joins TRBV9 to TRBJ1-6; 8 bases fit TRBD1. CDR3 length: 14 residues. With 3 bases clipped from V and 11 bases from J, the junction kept 7 bases outside the gene matches. Germline assignment: CDR1 SGDLS and CDR2 YYNGEE. Here the CDR3 DNA reads TGTGCCAGCAGCGCGACAGGGGTCAATACACCCCTCCACTTT. It is translated as CASSATGVNTPLHF.

The DNA for the CDR3 is TGCAGTGCTAGAGTAGCGGGGGCCACAGATACGCAGTATTTT. Amino acids: CSARVAGATDTQYF. V usage is TRBV20-1 and J usage is TRBJ2-3; 9 bases are a match to TRBD2. CDR3 length equals 14 residues. Looked up from germline, CDR1 is DFQATT and CDR2 is SNEGSKA (reference sequence). J was trimmed by 2 bases and V by 1 base; bases with no gene match: 1.

The chain carries TRBV16 and TRBJ1-2, with 9 nucleotides matching TRBD1. V lost 8 bases to trimming and J lost 5 bases; unmatched junction nucleotides: 6. The CDR3 loop spans 13 amino acids. Germline CDR1 is KGHSY and CDR2 is FQNENV. This CDR3 is CASLPTGGYGYTF. CDR3 coding DNA: TGTGCCAGCTTACCGACAGGGGGATATGGCTACACCTTC.

The rearrangement uses TRBV13 and TRBJ2-7; no reliable D call. Germline V gene lookup returns CDR1 PRHDT and CDR2 FYEKMQ (reference sequence). This CDR3 is built from 16 residues. V gave up 1 base and J gave up 2 bases, with 15 bases separating them. The CDR3 nucleotides read TGTGCCAGCAGCTTAGCTGCTGCCGACGGCCCCTACGAGCAGTACTTC. Its protein product is CASSLAAADGPYEQYF.

V and J are TRBV7-9 and TRBJ1-5; D call uncertain. The CDR3 consists of 13 residues. Germline V gene data show CDR1 as SEHNR and CDR2 as FQNEAQ (reference sequence). Trimming took off 1 base at V and 7 bases at J, with 8 bases between the two ends. The CDR3 DNA sequence: TGTGCCAGCAGCTTAGATCAGTTACAGCCCCAGCATTTT. Protein sequence: CASSLDQLQPQHF. Together with reference TRBV7-9 and TRBJ1-5, the CDR3 gives the full variable domain: DTGVSQNPRHKITKRGQNVTFRCDPISEHNRLYWYRQTLGQGPEFLTYFQNEAQLEKSRLLSDRFSAERPKGSFSTLEIQRTEQGDSAMYLCASSLDQLQPQHFGDGTRLSIL.

DNA for the CDR3: TGCGCCAGCAGCCAAGATGGGGGCGCGAGCAATCAGCCCCAGCATTTT. Protein product: CASSQDGGASNQPQHF. J is TRBJ1-5 and V is TRBV4-3; D is possibly TRBD1 (6 bases). The CDR3 length is 16 residues. CDR1 is LGHNA and CDR2 is YSLEER in the germline V gene. V was trimmed by 0 bases and J by 1 base, leaving 10 bases between them.

The gene calls are TRBV13 and TRBJ2-3; 14 bases are shared with TRBD2. The J segment lost 0 bases and the V segment lost 5 bases, leaving 13 bases of the junction unmatched. The CDR3 is 20 residues long. Germline CDR1 and CDR2: PRHDT and FYEKMQ (reference sequence). The CDR3 here is CASSDPSGTSGGASTDTQYF. CDR3 nucleotides: TGTGCCAGCAGCGATCCAAGCGGGACTAGCGGGGGTGCCAGCACAGATACGCAGTATTTT. Supplemented by reference TRBV13 and TRBJ2-3, the full variable domain reads AAGVIQSPRHLIKEKRETATLKCYPIPRHDTVYWYQQGPGQDPQFLISFYEKMQSDKGSIPDRFSAQQFSDYHSELNMSSLELGDSALYFCASSDPSGTSGGASTDTQYFGPGTRLTVL.

This chain links TRBV12-3 or TRBV12-4 with TRBJ2-5; D might be TRBD2 (6 bases). This CDR3 contains 13 residues. V lost 6 bases, J lost 6 bases, and 14 bases lay in between. This CDR3 reads CASSPLEGQTQYF. The CDR3 DNA reads TGTGCCAGCAGCCCCCTGGAGGGCCAGACCCAGTACTTC.

The V call is TRBV25-1, the J call TRBJ1-1; no definite D call. Germline lookup yields CDR1 MGHDK and CDR2 SYGVNS. The length of the CDR3 is 13 residues. V gave up 2 bases and J gave up 4 bases, with 8 bases separating them. The CDR3 DNA is TGTGCCAGCAGTGAAGGAATGCCCACTGAAGCTTTCTTT. Protein sequence: CASSEGMPTEAFF. Using reference TRBV25-1 and TRBJ1-1 for the parts outside the CDR3, the full variable domain is EADIYQTPRYLVIGTGKKITLECSQTMGHDKMYWYQQDPGMELHLIHYSYGVNSTEKGDLSSESTVSRIRTEHFPLTLESARPSHTSQYLCASSEGMPTEAFFGQGTRLTVV.

The chain combines TRBV20-1 with TRBJ1-5; 8 bases line up with TRBD1. This CDR3 spans 16 amino acids. Germline values: CDR1 DFQATT, CDR2 SNEGSKA (reference sequence). J was trimmed by 2 bases and V by 6 bases; bases with no gene match: 12. CDR3 loop: CSATGQGARGNQPQHF. CDR3 DNA: TGCAGTGCAACAGGGCAGGGGGCGCGGGGCAATCAGCCCCAGCATTTT.

The chain is built from TRBV20-1 and TRBJ2-1, with 11 bases identical to TRBD2. The CDR3 has 16 amino acids. CDR1 and CDR2 from the germline V gene are DFQATT and SNEGSKA (reference sequence). J lost 4 bases, V lost 2 bases, and 7 bases had no gene match. CDR3 in DNA: TGCAGTGCTAGACGTAGCGGGGGGGCCCAATACAATGAGCAGTTCTTC. Encoded protein: CSARRSGGAQYNEQFF.

This chain links TRBV9 with TRBJ2-4, with 8 bases identical to TRBD2. V lost 0 bases, J lost 16 bases, and 9 bases stayed unmatched. The CDR3 extends over 13 amino acids. The V gene's germline CDR1 is SGDLS and CDR2 YYNGEE. The CDR3: CASSVECRRGGYF. For the CDR3, the DNA is TGTGCCAGCAGCGTAGAGTGTCGACGGGGGGGCTACTTC. The full variable domain, with the rest looked up from reference TRBV9 and TRBJ2-4, is DSGVTQTPKHLITATGQRVTLRCSPRSGDLSVYWYQQSLDQGLQFLIQYYNGEERAKGNILERFSAQQFPDLHSELNLSSLELGDSALYFCASSVECRRGGYFGAGTRLSVL.